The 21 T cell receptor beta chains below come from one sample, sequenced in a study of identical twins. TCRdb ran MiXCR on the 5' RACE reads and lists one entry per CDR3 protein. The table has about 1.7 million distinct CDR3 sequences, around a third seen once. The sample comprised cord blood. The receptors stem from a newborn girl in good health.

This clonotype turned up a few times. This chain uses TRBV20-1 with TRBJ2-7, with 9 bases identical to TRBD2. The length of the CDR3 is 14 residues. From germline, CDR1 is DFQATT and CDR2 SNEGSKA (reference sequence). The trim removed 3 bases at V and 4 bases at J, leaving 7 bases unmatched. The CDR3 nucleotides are TGCAGTGCTAGTCGACTAGCGGACTCTTACGAGCAGTACTTC. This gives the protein CSASRLADSYEQYF.

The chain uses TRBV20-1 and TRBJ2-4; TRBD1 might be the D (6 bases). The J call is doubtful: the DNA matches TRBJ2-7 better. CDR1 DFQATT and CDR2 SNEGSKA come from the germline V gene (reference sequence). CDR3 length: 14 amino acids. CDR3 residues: CSAREGTPPYEQYF. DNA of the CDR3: TGCAGTGCTAGAGAGGGGACACCACCCTACGAGCAGTACTTC.

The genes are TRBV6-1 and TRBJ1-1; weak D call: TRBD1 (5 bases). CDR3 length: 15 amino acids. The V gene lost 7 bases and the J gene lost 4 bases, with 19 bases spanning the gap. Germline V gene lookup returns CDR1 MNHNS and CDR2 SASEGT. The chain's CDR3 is CASTGAATGSTEAFF. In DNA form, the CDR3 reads TGTGCCAGCACCGGGGCAGCGACGGGGTCCACTGAAGCTTTCTTT.

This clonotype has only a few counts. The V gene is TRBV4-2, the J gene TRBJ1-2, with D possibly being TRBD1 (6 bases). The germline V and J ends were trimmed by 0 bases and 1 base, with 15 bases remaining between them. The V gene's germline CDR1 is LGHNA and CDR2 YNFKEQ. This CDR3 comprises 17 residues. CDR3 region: CASSQDATGQRNYGYTF. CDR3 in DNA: TGTGCCAGCAGCCAAGATGCGACAGGACAACGTAACTATGGCTACACCTTC.

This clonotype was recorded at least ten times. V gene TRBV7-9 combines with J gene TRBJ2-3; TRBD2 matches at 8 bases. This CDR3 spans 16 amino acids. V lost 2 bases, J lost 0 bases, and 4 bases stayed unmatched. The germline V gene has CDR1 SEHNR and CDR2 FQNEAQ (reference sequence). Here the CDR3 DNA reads TGTGCCAGCAGCTTACGAACTAGCGGCAGCACAGATACGCAGTATTTT. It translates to CASSLRTSGSTDTQYF.

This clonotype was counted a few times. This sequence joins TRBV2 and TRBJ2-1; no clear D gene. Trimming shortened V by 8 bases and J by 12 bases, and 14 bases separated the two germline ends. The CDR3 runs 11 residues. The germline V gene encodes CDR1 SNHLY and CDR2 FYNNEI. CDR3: CASDAVTGQFF. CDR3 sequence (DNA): TGTGCCAGCGATGCGGTCACGGGGCAGTTCTTC.

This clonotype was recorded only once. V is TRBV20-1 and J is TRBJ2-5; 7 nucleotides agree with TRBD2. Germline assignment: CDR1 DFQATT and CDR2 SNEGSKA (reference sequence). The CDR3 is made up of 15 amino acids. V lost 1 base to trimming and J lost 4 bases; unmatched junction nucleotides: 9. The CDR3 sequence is CSARVTSRVAETQYF. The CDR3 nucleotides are TGCAGTGCTAGAGTGACTAGCAGAGTGGCAGAGACCCAGTACTTC.

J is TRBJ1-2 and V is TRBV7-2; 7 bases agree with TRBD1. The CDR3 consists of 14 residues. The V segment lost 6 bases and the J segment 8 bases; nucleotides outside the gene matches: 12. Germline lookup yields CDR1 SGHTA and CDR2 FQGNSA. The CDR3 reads CASRLDRATLGYTF. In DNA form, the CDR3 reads TGTGCCAGCAGGCTCGACAGGGCTACTCTCGGCTACACCTTC. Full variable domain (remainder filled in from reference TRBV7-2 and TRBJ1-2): GAGVSQSPSNKVTEKGKDVELRCDPISGHTALYWYRQSLGQGLEFLIYFQGNSAPDKSGLPSDRFSAERTGGSVSTLTIQRTQQEDSAVYLCASRLDRATLGYTFGSGTRLTVV.

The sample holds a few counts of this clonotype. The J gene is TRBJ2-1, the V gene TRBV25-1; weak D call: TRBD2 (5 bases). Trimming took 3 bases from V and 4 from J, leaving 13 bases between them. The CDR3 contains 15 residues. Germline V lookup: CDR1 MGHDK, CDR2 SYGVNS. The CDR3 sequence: CASSESSYLYNEQFF. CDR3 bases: TGTGCCAGCAGTGAGTCTAGCTACCTTTACAATGAGCAGTTCTTC.

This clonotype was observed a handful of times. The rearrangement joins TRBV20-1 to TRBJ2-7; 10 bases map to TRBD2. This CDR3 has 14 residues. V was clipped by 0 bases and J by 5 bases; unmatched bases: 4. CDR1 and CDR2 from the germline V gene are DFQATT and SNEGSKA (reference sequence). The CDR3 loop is CSARDVLAGHEQYF. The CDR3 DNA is TGCAGTGCTAGAGATGTACTAGCGGGACACGAGCAGTACTTC.

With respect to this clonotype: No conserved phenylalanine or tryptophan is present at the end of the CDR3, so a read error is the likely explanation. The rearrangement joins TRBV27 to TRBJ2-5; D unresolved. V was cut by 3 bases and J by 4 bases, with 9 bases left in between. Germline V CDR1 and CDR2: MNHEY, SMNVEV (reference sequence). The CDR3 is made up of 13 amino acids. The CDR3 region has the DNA TGTGCCAGCAGTTTTACATACCGAGAGACCCAGTACTGC. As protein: CASSFTYRETQYC.

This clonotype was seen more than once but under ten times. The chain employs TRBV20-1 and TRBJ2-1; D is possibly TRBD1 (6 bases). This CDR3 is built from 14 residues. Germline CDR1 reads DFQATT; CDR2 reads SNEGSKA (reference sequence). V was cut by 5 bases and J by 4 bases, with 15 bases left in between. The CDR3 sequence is CSAATGTSYNEQFF. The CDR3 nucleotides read TGCAGTGCTGCAACCGGGACATCGTACAATGAGCAGTTCTTC.

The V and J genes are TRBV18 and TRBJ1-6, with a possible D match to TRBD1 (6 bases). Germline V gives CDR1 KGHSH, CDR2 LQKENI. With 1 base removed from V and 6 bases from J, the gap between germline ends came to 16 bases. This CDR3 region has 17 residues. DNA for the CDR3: TGTGCCAGCTCACCACGCGAAGGGGGTTTGGGTAATTCACCCCTCCACTTT. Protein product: CASSPREGGLGNSPLHF.

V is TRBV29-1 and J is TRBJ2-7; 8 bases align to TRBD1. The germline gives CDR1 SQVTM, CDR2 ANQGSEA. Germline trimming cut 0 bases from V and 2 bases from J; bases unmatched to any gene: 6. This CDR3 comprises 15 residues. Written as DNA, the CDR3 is TGCAGCGTTGAAGAATTACAGGGGGGAGCCTACGAGCAGTACTTC. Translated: CSVEELQGGAYEQYF.

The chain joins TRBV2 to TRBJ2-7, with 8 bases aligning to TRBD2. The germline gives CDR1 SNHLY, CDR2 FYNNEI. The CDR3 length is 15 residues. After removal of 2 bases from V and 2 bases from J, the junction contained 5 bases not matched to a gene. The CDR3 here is CASSEISGNPYEQYF. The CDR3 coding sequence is TGTGCCAGCAGTGAAATTAGCGGGAACCCCTACGAGCAGTACTTC.

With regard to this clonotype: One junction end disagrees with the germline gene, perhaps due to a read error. In nucleotides, the CDR3 is TGCGTCAGCAGCCTCGGACTAGCGCTAGCCAAAAACATTCAGTACTTC. As protein: CVSSLGLALAKNIQYF. This rearrangement joins TRBV5-1 to TRBJ2-7, with 9 bases lining up with TRBD2. The assigned J gene may be wrong: the sequence end matches TRBJ2-4 better. Looked up from germline, CDR1 is SGHRS and CDR2 is YFSETQ. This CDR3 spans 16 amino acids.

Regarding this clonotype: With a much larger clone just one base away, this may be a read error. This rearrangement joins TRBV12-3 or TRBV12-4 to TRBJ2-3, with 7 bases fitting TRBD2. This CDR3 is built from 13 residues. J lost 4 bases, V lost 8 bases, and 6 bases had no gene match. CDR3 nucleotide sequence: TGTGCCAGCCGAAGCGGGGCGGCAGATACGCAGTATTTT. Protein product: CASRSGAADTQYF.

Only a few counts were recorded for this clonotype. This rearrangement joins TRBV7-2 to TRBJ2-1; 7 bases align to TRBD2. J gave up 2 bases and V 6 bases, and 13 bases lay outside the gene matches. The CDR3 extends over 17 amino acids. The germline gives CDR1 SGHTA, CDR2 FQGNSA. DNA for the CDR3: TGTGCCAGCAGACCTTACACTGGTAGCGGGCCCTACAATGAGCAGTTCTTC. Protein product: CASRPYTGSGPYNEQFF.

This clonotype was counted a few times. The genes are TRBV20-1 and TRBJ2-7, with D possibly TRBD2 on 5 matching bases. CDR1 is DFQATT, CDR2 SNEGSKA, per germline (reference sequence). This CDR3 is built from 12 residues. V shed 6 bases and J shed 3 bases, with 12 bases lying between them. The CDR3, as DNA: TGCAGTGCCCTGCCAGCGGTCTACGAGCAGTACTTC. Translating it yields CSALPAVYEQYF.

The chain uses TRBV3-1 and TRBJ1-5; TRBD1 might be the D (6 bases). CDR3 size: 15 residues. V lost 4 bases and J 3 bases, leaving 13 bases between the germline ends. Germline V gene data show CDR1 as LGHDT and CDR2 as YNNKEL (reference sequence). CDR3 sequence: CASSPVQGDNQPQHF. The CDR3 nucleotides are TGTGCCAGCAGCCCGGTACAGGGTGACAATCAGCCCCAGCATTTT.

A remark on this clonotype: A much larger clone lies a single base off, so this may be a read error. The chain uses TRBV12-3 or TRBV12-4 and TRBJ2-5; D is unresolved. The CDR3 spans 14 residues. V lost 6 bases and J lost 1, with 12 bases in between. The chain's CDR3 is CASSGTIIQETQYF. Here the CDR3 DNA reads TGTGCCAGCAGCGGCACTATTATCCAAGAGACCCAGTACTTC.